This T cell receptor beta chain was documented in a study of blood T cell repertoires in COVID-19. Per the original data handling: Reference gene primers were amplified, and this amplification served to estimate nucleated cell counts. Assay: immunoSEQ multiplex PCR; the TCRdb copy retains only in-frame clones and omits some. The V and J calls and the clone size are those of that table, but D and trimming were determined from the DNA. Among some 270,000 clones listed, 90% were seen once. The CDR3 runs 16 residues. The germline V gene encodes CDR1 LGHNA and CDR2 YNFKEQ. Trimming stripped 3 bases from V and 0 bases from J, with 12 bases between. One Seattle source followed patients from active infection through their disease course.

V gene TRBV4-2 combines with J gene TRBJ1-5, with TRBD1 as a possible D gene (6 bases). The specimen sequenced was peripheral blood. The receptor comes from a woman aged 60-75 years with COVID-19, enrolled during active disease. The CDR3 sequence: CASSHGTPNSNQPQHF. The CDR3 bases are TGTGCCAGCAGCCATGGGACACCTAATAGCAATCAGCCCCAGCATTTT.